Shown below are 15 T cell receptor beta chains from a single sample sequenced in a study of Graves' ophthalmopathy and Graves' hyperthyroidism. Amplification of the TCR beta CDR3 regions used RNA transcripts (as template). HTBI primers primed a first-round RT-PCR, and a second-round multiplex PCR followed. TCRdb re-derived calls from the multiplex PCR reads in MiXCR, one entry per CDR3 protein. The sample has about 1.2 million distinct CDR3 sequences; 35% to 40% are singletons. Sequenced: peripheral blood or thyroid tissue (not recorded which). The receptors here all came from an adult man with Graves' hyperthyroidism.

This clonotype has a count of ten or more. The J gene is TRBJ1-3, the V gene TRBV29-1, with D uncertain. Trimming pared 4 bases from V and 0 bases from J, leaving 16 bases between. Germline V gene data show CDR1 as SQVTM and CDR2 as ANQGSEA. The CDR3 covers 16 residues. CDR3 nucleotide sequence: TGCAGCGTTGGGCTGGGCAGTCCCCACTCTGGAAACACCATATATTTT. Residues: CSVGLGSPHSGNTIYF. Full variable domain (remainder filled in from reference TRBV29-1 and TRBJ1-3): SAVISQKPSRDICQRGTSLTIQCQVDSQVTMMFWYRQQPGQSLTLIATANQGSEATYESGFVIDKFPISRPNLTFSTLTVSNMSPEDSSIYLCSVGLGSPHSGNTIYFGEGSWLTVV.

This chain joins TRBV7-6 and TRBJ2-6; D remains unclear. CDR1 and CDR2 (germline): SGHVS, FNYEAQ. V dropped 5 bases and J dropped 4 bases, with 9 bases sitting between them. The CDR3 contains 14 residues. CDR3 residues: CASSPIAGANVLTF. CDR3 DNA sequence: TGTGCCAGCAGCCCCATCGCGGGGGCCAACGTCCTGACTTTC. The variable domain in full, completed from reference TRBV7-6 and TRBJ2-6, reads GAGVSQSPRYKVTKRGQDVALRCDPISGHVSLYWYRQALGQGPEFLTYFNYEAQQDKSGLPNDRFSAERPEGSISTLTIQRTEQRDSAMYRCASSPIAGANVLTFGAGSRLTVL.

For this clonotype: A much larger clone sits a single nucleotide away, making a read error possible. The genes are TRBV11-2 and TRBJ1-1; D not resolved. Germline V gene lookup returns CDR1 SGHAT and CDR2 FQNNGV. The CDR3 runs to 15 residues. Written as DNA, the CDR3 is TGCGCCAGCAGCCAAGCACAGATAAAAAACACTGAAGCTTTCTTT. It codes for CASSQAQIKNTEAFF.

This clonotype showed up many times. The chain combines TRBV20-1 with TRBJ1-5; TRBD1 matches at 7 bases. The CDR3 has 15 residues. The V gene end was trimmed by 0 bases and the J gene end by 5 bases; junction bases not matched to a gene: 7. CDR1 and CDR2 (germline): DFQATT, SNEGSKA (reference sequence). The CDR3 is CSARDTGQIYQPQHF. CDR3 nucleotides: TGCAGTGCTAGAGATACGGGACAGATTTATCAGCCCCAGCATTTT.

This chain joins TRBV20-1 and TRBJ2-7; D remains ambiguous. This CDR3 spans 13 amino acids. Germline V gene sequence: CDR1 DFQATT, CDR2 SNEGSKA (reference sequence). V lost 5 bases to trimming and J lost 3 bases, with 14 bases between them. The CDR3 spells CSAVSWSLYEQYF. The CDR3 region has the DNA TGCAGTGCTGTAAGCTGGTCCCTCTACGAGCAGTACTTC.

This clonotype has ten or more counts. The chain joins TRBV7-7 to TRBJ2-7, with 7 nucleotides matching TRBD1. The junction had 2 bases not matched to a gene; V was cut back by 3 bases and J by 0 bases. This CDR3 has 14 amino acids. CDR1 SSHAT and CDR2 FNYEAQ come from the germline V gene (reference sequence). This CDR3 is CASSLGQCSYEQYF. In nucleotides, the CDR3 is TGTGCCAGCAGCTTGGGACAGTGCTCCTACGAGCAGTACTTC.

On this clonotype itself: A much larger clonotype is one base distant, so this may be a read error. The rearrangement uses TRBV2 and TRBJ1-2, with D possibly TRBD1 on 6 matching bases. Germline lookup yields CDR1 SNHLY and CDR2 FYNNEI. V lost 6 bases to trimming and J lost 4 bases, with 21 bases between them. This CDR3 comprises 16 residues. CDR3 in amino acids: CASRGLTGGLAYGYTF. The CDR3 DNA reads TGTGCCAGCAGGGGCCTCACGGGGGGGCTAGCCTATGGCTACACCTTC.

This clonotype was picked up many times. CDR3 nucleotides: TGTGCCAGCAGCCCCCTGACCCGGGACAACAATAATTCACCCCTCCACTTT. Protein product: CASSPLTRDNNNSPLHF. The V gene is TRBV13, the J gene TRBJ1-6; maybe TRBD1 (6 bases). The germline gives CDR1 PRHDT, CDR2 FYEKMQ (reference sequence). The CDR3 is made up of 17 amino acids. V lost 5 bases to trimming and J lost 5 bases, with 19 bases between them.

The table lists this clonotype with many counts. As DNA, the CDR3 is TGTGCCAGCAGCTTTCAACGGGTTAATGAGGCCCAGTACTTC. This gives the protein CASSFQRVNEAQYF. V usage is TRBV11-2 and J usage is TRBJ2-5; D remains unclear. The CDR3 consists of 14 residues. Between the trimmed V and J ends, which lost 3 bases and 9 bases, there was a span of 17 bases. The germline CDR1 and CDR2 sequences are SGHAT and FQNNGV.

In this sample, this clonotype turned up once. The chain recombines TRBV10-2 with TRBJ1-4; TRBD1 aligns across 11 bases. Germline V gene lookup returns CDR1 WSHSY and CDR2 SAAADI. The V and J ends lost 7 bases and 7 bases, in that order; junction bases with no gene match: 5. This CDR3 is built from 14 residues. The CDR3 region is CASMRDRGFEKLFF. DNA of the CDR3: TGCGCCAGCATGCGGGACAGGGGGTTTGAAAAACTGTTTTTT.

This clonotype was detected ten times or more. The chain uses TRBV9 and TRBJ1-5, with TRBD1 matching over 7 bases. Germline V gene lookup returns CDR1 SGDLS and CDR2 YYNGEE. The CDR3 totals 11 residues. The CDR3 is CGGTGNQPQHF. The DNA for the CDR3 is TGTGGGGGGACAGGCAATCAGCCCCAGCATTTT.

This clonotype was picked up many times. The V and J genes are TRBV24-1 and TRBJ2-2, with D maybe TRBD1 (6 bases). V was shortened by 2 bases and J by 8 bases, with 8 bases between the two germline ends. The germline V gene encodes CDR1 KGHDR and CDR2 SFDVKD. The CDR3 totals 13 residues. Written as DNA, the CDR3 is TGTGCCACCAGTGATTGGACAGATGGGGAGCTGTTTTTT. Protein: CATSDWTDGELFF.

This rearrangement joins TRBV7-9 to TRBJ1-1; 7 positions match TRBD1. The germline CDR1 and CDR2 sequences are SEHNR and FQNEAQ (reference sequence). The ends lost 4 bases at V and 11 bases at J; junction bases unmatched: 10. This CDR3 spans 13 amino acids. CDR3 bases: TGTGCCAGCAGCTCCGACAGGGTAGGGATGGCTTTCTTT. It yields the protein CASSSDRVGMAFF.

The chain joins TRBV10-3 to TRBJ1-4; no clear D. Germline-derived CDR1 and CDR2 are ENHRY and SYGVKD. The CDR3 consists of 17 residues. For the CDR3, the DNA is TGTGTCAGCAGTTACGATGGTCCCCTTGCAACTAATGAAAAACTGTTTTTT. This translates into CVSSYDGPLATNEKLFF.

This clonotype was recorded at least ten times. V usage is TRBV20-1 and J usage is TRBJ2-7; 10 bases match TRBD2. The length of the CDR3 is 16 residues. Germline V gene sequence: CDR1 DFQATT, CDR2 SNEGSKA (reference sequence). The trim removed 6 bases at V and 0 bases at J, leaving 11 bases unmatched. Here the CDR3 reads CSARGASGSPSYEQYF. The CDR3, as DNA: TGCAGTGCGCGAGGGGCTAGCGGGAGTCCCTCCTACGAGCAGTACTTC.